This is a list of T cell receptor beta chains from one sample in a study of cytomegalovirus exposure and HLA in healthy donors. Method: immunoSEQ multiplex PCR; TCRdb's copy keeps in-frame clones and lacks some. The sample consists of some 150,000 clones, less than 90% of them appearing once. Sequencing was done on a sample of PBMCs. These receptor sequences come from a man between 40 and 49 years old in good health and CMV-seronegative. CDR3s include the opening cysteine and the closing phenylalanine or tryptophan. Each record gives: D gene, V gene, CDR3 length, J gene, clone size, CDR3 protein, CDR3 DNA. The D gene is left open where the match is weak. The size entry is marked missing in some rows and otherwise reads once, few, many or a size class.

NA,TRBV5-1,15,TRBJ2-2,NA,CASSSGASNTGELFF,TGCGCCAGCAGCTCAGGGGCTTCGAACACCGGGGAGCTGTTTTTT
TRBD2,TRBV7-9,12,TRBJ2-5,NA,CATGLDWETQYF,TGTGCCACCGGACTAGATTGGGAGACCCAGTACTTC
TRBD2,TRBV5-1,15,TRBJ2-2,NA,CASSPGLAGSGELFF,TGCGCCAGCAGCCCGGGACTAGCGGGGAGCGGGGAGCTGTTTTTT
NA,TRBV7-2,15,TRBJ1-1,NA,CASSPRQVPNTEAFF,TGTGCCAGCAGCCCAAGACAGGTCCCGAACACTGAAGCTTTCTTT
NA,TRBV27,15,TRBJ2-2,NA,CASSLIGTLTGELFF,TGTGCCAGCAGTTTAATCGGGACACTTACCGGGGAGCTGTTTTTT
TRBD2,TRBV11-2,15,TRBJ2-7,NA,CASSFASGGSYEQYF,TGTGCCAGCAGCTTCGCTAGCGGGGGGTCATACGAGCAGTACTTC
TRBD1,TRBV6-6,15,TRBJ2-2,NA,CASSRLSTGTGELFF,TGTGCCAGCAGCCGACTGTCGACAGGGACCGGGGAGCTGTTTTTT
NA,TRBV7-9,11,TRBJ1-1,NA,CASSSVLHNYF,TGTGCCAGCAGCTCGGTCCTTCATAACTACTTT
NA,TRBV30,13,TRBJ2-7,NA,CAWRPGLSYEQYF,TGTGCCTGGAGGCCAGGTCTCTCCTACGAGCAGTACTTC
TRBD1,TRBV7-2,14,TRBJ1-2,NA,CASGTWDRGYGYTF,TGTGCCAGCGGAACCTGGGACAGGGGCTATGGCTACACCTTC
NA,TRBV2,14,TRBJ2-3,NA,CASSVGGSTDTQYF,TGTGCCAGCAGTGTTGGCGGGTCCACAGATACGCAGTATTTT
NA,TRBV25-1,15,TRBJ2-1,once,CASSELGGAYNEQFF,TGTGCCAGCAGTGAACTAGGAGGGGCATACAATGAGCAGTTCTTC
NA,TRBV19,14,TRBJ2-5,NA,CASSIGRDLMTQYF,TGTGCCAGTAGTATCGGCAGGGATCTTATGACCCAGTACTTC
NA,TRBV7-3,13,TRBJ2-1,once,CASSLVLSDEQFF,TGTGCCAGCAGCTTAGTCCTGAGCGATGAGCAGTTCTTC
NA,TRBV6-4,14,TRBJ1-1,NA,CASSESTANTEAFF,TGTGCCAGCAGTGAATCGACAGCGAACACTGAAGCTTTCTTT
NA,TRBV2,13,TRBJ2-7,NA,CASSEGPRREQYF,TGTGCCAGCAGTGAGGGCCCCCGCCGGGAGCAGTACTTC
NA,TRBV5-5,15,TRBJ2-7,NA,CASSLEAGIFYEQYF,TGTGCCAGCAGCTTGGAGGCGGGGATCTTCTACGAGCAGTACTTC
NA,TRBV5-1,14,TRBJ2-7,few,CASSLRTGTYEQYF,TGCGCCAGCAGCTTGCGGACGGGAACCTACGAGCAGTACTTC
TRBD2,TRBV7-3,18,TRBJ2-2,NA,CASSLSPGAGGPGGELFF,TGTGCCAGCAGCTTGAGCCCCGGTGCGGGAGGGCCTGGCGGGGAGCTGTTTTTT
NA,TRBV6-5,14,TRBJ1-2,NA,CASSYSQGNYGYTF,TGTGCCAGCAGTTACTCGCAGGGGAACTATGGCTACACCTTC
NA,TRBV7-6,15,TRBJ2-5,once,CASSATTATQETQYF,TGTGCCAGCAGCGCCACGACAGCTACTCAAGAGACCCAGTACTTC
TRBD1,TRBV5-1,14,TRBJ1-4,NA,CASSLGQGHEKLFF,TGCGCCAGCAGCTTGGGACAGGGTCATGAAAAACTGTTTTTT
NA,TRBV27,16,TRBJ2-3,NA,CASSLSPGLYLDTQYF,TGTGCCAGCAGTTTATCTCCGGGACTGTACCTAGATACGCAGTATTTT
NA,TRBV6-1,13,TRBJ1-2,NA,CASSVVRGYGYTF,TGTGCCAGCAGTGTGGTCAGGGGCTATGGCTACACCTTC
TRBD2,TRBV7-9,15,TRBJ2-1,NA,CASSRTSGSIGEQFF,TGTGCCAGCAGCCGGACTAGCGGGAGTATCGGTGAGCAGTTCTTC
NA,TRBV30,16,TRBJ2-7,NA,CAWTPEWGRSSYEQYF,TGTGCCTGGACCCCTGAGTGGGGCAGGAGCTCCTACGAGCAGTACTTC
TRBD1,TRBV11-2,13,TRBJ1-2,NA,CASSSGQNYGYTF,TGTGCCAGCAGCTCGGGACAGAACTATGGCTACACCTTC
TRBD1,TRBV5-1,16,TRBJ2-2,once,CASSYLQGANTGELFF,TGCGCCAGCAGCTACTTACAGGGGGCGAACACCGGGGAGCTGTTTTTT
NA,TRBV4-2,18,TRBJ1-1,NA,CASSQAVVAGAANTEAFF,TGTGCCAGCAGCCAAGCGGTGGTCGCAGGGGCGGCGAACACTGAAGCTTTCTTT
NA,TRBV2,13,TRBJ2-2,NA,CASSLQASGELFF,TGTGCCAGCTCCCTCCAGGCATCAGGGGAGCTGTTTTTT
NA,TRBV5-6,14,TRBJ2-5,NA,CASSLAPGKETQYF,TGTGCCAGCAGCTTGGCCCCGGGGAAAGAGACCCAGTACTTC
NA,TRBV5-4,14,TRBJ2-3,NA,CASSLSLGADTQYF,TGTGCCAGCAGCTTGTCGCTAGGGGCAGATACGCAGTATTTT
NA,TRBV18,14,TRBJ2-2,NA,CASSPRGDTGELFF,TGTGCCAGCTCACCACGGGGAGACACCGGGGAGCTGTTTTTT
TRBD2,TRBV2,17,TRBJ2-2,few,CASSWTSGGRNTGELFF,TGTGCCAGCAGCTGGACTAGCGGGGGGCGTAACACCGGGGAGCTGTTTTTT
TRBD1,TRBV10-3,16,TRBJ2-6,NA,CAIKGQGATGANVLTF,TGTGCCATCAAGGGACAGGGGGCAACCGGGGCCAACGTCCTGACTTTC
NA,TRBV7-9,15,TRBJ2-7,NA,CASSLGQAPSYEQYF,TGTGCCAGCAGCTTAGGACAGGCCCCTTCCTACGAGCAGTACTTC
NA,TRBV5-6,14,TRBJ2-7,once,CASSLGQPNYEQYF,TGTGCCAGCAGCTTAGGACAGCCCAACTACGAGCAGTACTTC
TRBD1,TRBV7-9,13,TRBJ1-1,NA,CASSKATGIEAFF,TGTGCCAGCAGCAAGGCGACAGGGATTGAAGCTTTCTTT
TRBD2,TRBV6-6,16,TRBJ2-3,NA,CASSSMAGGLPDTQYF,TGTGCCAGCAGTTCCATGGCGGGAGGGCTGCCAGATACGCAGTATTTT
TRBD1,TRBV7-3,14,TRBJ2-3,NA,CASSLGQGGDTQYF,TGTGCCAGCAGCTTGGGACAGGGAGGAGATACGCAGTATTTT
NA,TRBV30,14,TRBJ1-1,once,CAWSREIRGTEAFF,TGTGCCTGGAGTCGGGAAATCCGGGGCACTGAAGCTTTCTTT
TRBD2,TRBV28,16,TRBJ2-5,NA,CASSRYASSGEETQYF,TGTGCCAGCAGCCGTTACGCGTCTAGCGGTGAAGAGACCCAGTACTTC
NA,TRBV7-6,16,TRBJ2-6,NA,CASSFRGVSGANVLTF,TGTGCCAGCAGCTTCAGGGGGGTCTCTGGGGCCAACGTCCTGACTTTC
NA,TRBV5-6,13,TRBJ2-1,NA,CASSSGLPREQFF,TGTGCCAGCAGTTCGGGACTCCCCCGGGAGCAGTTCTTC
TRBD2,TRBV29-1,14,TRBJ2-7,few,CSVEESGSIYEQYF,TGCAGCGTTGAAGAGAGCGGGAGTATATACGAGCAGTACTTC
TRBD1,TRBV5-8,12,TRBJ1-2,NA,CASSFRGHGYTF,TGTGCCAGCAGCTTCAGGGGGCATGGCTACACCTTC
TRBD1,TRBV10-3,13,TRBJ1-2,once,CAISTQGAHGYTF,TGTGCCATCAGTACACAGGGGGCGCATGGCTACACCTTC
TRBD2,TRBV10-3,15,TRBJ2-1,NA,CAISWTSGSLNEQFF,TGTGCCATCAGTTGGACTAGCGGGAGTCTAAATGAGCAGTTCTTC
TRBD1,TRBV5-6,16,TRBJ2-2,NA,CASSSGTGFNTGELFF,TGTGCCAGCAGCTCCGGGACAGGGTTCAACACCGGGGAGCTGTTTTTT
TRBD2,TRBV19,14,TRBJ2-1,NA,CASRTSGARGEQFF,TGTGCCAGTAGAACTAGCGGGGCCAGGGGGGAGCAGTTCTTC
NA,TRBV6-6,13,TRBJ1-5,NA,CASSYGENQPQHF,TGTGCCAGCAGTTACGGGGAGAATCAGCCCCAGCATTTT
NA,TRBV15,16,TRBJ1-4,few,CATSRDSTGGNEKLFF,TGTGCCACCAGCAGAGATTCGACGGGAGGTAATGAAAAACTGTTTTTT
TRBD1,TRBV10-3,12,TRBJ1-1,NA,CAISPTGGEAFF,TGTGCCATCAGTCCGACAGGGGGCGAAGCTTTCTTT
NA,TRBV4-3,15,TRBJ1-1,NA,CASSQDEDSNTEAFF,TGCGCCAGCAGCCAAGACGAGGACTCGAACACTGAAGCTTTCTTT
NA,TRBV7-3,15,TRBJ2-1,NA,CASSLRSREINEQFF,TGTGCCAGCAGCTTAAGAAGTCGAGAAATCAATGAGCAGTTCTTC
NA,TRBV5-6,14,TRBJ1-5,few,CASSLGLSNQPQHF,TGTGCCAGCAGCTTGGGGCTGTCCAATCAGCCCCAGCATTTT
NA,TRBV7-7,16,TRBJ2-1,NA,CASSPYAGGGVDEQFF,TGTGCTAGCAGCCCCTATGCGGGCGGGGGCGTCGACGAGCAGTTCTTC
TRBD1,TRBV11-1,14,TRBJ2-7,NA,CASSSDRAGYEQYF,TGTGCCAGCAGCTCCGACAGGGCGGGTTACGAGCAGTACTTC